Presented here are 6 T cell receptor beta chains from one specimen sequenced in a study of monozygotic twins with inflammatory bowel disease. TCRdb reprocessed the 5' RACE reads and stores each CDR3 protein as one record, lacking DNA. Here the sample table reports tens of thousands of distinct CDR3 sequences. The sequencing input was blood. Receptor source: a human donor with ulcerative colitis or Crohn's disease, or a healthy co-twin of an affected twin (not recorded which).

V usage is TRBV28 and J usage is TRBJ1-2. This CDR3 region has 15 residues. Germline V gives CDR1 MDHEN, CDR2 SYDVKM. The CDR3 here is CASSPGGGKRYGYTF.

The CDR3 reads CASSLYLNNEQFF. This chain uses TRBV7-9 with TRBJ2-1. Germline V gene sequence: CDR1 SEHNR, CDR2 FQNEAQ (reference sequence). This CDR3 comprises 13 residues.

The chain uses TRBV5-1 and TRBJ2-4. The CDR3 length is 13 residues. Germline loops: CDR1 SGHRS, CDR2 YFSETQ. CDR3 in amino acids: CASSLGDKNIQYF.

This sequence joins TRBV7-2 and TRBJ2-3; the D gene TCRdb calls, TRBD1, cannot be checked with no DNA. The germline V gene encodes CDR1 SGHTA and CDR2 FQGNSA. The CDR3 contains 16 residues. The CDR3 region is CASSLKQGAPTDTQYF.

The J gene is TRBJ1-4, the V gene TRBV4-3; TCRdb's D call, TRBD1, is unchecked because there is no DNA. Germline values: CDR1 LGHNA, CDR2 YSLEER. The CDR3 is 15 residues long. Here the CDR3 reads CASSQGTGTGEKLFF.

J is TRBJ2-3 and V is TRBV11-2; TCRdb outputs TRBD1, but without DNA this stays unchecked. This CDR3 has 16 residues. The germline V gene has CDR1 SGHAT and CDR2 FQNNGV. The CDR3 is CASSLGVDRGTDTQYF.